The rows below give T cell receptor beta chains drawn from one sample of a study of T cell responses to AZD1222 COVID-19 vaccine. Method: immunoSEQ multiplex PCR; TCRdb's copy keeps in-frame clones and lacks some. Altogether about 110,000 clones are present, around 87% being singletons, with the ten largest covering roughly 4.5%. Source: peripheral blood, taken 28 days after the second AZD1222 dose. The source is an adult who received the AZD1222 COVID-19 vaccine. Each CDR3 is given with its conserved first and last residue. The D gene is left open where the match is weak. Some rows have no size entry. The others give once, few or many, or a class for an expanded clone.

size: .
V: TRBV6-1
D: .
J: TRBJ1-5
CDR3: CASSATAAYSNQPQHF
DNA: TGTGCCAGCAGTGCAACAGCAGCCTATAGCAATCAGCCCCAGCATTTT

size: .
V: TRBV9
D: TRBD1
J: TRBJ1-3
CDR3: CASTKGASSGNTIYF
DNA: TGTGCCAGCACCAAGGGGGCCTCCTCTGGAAACACCATATATTTT

size: few
V: TRBV5-1
D: .
J: TRBJ2-1
CDR3: CASSQLQGDNEQFF
DNA: TGCGCCAGCAGCCAGCTCCAGGGAGACAATGAGCAGTTCTTC

size: few
V: TRBV21-1
D: .
J: TRBJ2-3
CDR3: CASSDKKVVIGTDTQYF
DNA: TGTGCCAGCAGCGATAAAAAGGTAGTTATCGGGACAGATACGCAGTATTTT

size: .
V: TRBV5-5
D: .
J: TRBJ1-2
CDR3: CASSWTVNYGYTF
DNA: TGTGCCAGCAGCTGGACCGTTAACTATGGCTACACCTTC

size: .
V: TRBV5-1
D: TRBD1
J: TRBJ1-6
CDR3: CASSREGQDNSPLHF
DNA: TGCGCCAGCAGCCGCGAGGGACAGGATAATTCACCCCTCCACTTT

size: .
V: TRBV5-4
D: TRBD2
J: TRBJ2-1
CDR3: CASSPHLFGTLAGEQFF
DNA: TGTGCCAGCAGCCCCCACCTGTTTGGGACGTTAGCGGGTGAGCAGTTCTTC

size: .
V: TRBV7-2
D: .
J: TRBJ2-1
CDR3: CASSWPFTNEQFF
DNA: TGTGCCAGCAGCTGGCCCTTCACCAATGAGCAGTTCTTC

size: .
V: TRBV28
D: .
J: TRBJ2-1
CDR3: CASSLGERGTYNEQFF
DNA: TGTGCCAGCAGTTTAGGGGAGAGGGGGACCTACAATGAGCAGTTCTTC

size: .
V: TRBV9
D: .
J: TRBJ2-7
CDR3: CASSRGAPAGYEQYF
DNA: TGTGCCAGCAGCCGAGGGGCGCCCGCCGGCTACGAGCAGTACTTC

size: .
V: TRBV2
D: .
J: TRBJ2-3
CDR3: CASIRTESTDTQYF
DNA: TGTGCCAGCATTAGGACAGAGAGCACAGATACGCAGTATTTT

size: .
V: TRBV9
D: TRBD2
J: TRBJ2-7
CDR3: CASSLSGGEQYF
DNA: TGTGCCAGCAGCCTAAGCGGGGGCGAGCAGTACTTC

size: .
V: TRBV19
D: .
J: TRBJ1-2
CDR3: CASSIDRYGYTF
DNA: TGTGCCAGTAGTATAGACAGATATGGCTACACCTTC